The next 13 T cell receptor beta chains were all read from a single sample in a study of OX40 agonist ivuxolimab in advanced cancers. Clones were read by immunoSEQ multiplex PCR, and TCRdb kept only the in-frame ones, dropping some. The sample shows 90,000 or so clones, around 90% of them seen only once. Sequencing was performed on CD4+ or CD8+ T cells sorted from blood, taken in a trial of the OX40 agonist ivuxolimab. The receptor source for this set is an adult with an advanced solid tumor such as melanoma, head and neck, liver or kidney cancer.

V gene TRBV7-9 combines with J gene TRBJ2-1; 9 positions match TRBD1. V shed 3 bases and J 16 bases; nucleotides not matched to a gene: 7. Germline assignment: CDR1 SEHNR and CDR2 FQNEAQ (reference sequence). The CDR3 is 12 amino acids. The DNA of the CDR3 is TGTGCCAGCAGCTTCGGACAGGGGCCATCCTTCTTC. This sequence encodes CASSFGQGPSFF.

The gene calls are TRBV19 and TRBJ2-5, with D possibly TRBD1 on 6 matching bases. The germline CDR1 and CDR2 sequences are LNHDA and SQIVND (reference sequence). V dropped 6 bases and J dropped 4 bases, with 15 bases sitting between them. CDR3 size: 14 residues. The CDR3 protein is CASSPEGRGETQYF. The DNA of the CDR3 is TGTGCCAGTAGCCCCGAGGGCAGGGGAGAGACCCAGTACTTC.

The chain carries TRBV28 and TRBJ1-4; D is uncertain. Germline CDR1 reads MDHEN; CDR2 reads SYDVKM. V shed 6 bases and J shed 4 bases, with 12 bases lying between them. CDR3 length: 14 residues. CDR3 bases: TGTGCCAGCAGCCTGAGCCTCCTTAATGAAAAACTGTTTTTT. Its translation: CASSLSLLNEKLFF.

This chain links TRBV5-4 with TRBJ2-7, with 7 bases fitting TRBD2. V lost 4 bases and J lost 7; bases outside the gene matches: 8. CDR3 length: 13 amino acids. Germline assignment: CDR1 SGHNT and CDR2 YYREEE (reference sequence). The CDR3 sequence: CASSPGRAGEQYF. In DNA form, the CDR3 reads TGTGCCAGCAGCCCGGGCCGAGCGGGGGAGCAGTACTTC. The complete variable domain, with remaining parts taken from reference TRBV5-4 and TRBJ2-7, reads ETGVTQSPTHLIKTRGQQVTLRCSSQSGHNTVSWYQQALGQGPQFIFQYYREEENGRGNFPPRFSGLQFPNYSSELNVNALELDDSALYLCASSPGRAGEQYFGPGTRLTVT.

A few counts support this clone. The rearrangement joins TRBV4-1 to TRBJ2-3, with TRBD2 matching 9 bases. V shed 3 bases and J 4 bases; nucleotides not matched to a gene: 14. Germline V gives CDR1 MGHRA, CDR2 YSYEKL. This CDR3 has 18 amino acids. For the CDR3, the DNA is TGCGCCAGCAGCCAGACAACTAGCGGGCTTAGGAGGGCAGATACGCAGTATTTT. Protein: CASSQTTSGLRRADTQYF.

V usage is TRBV5-6 and J usage is TRBJ2-7; unclear D gene. CDR1 is SGHDT, CDR2 YYEEEE, per germline. Deletions cut 4 bases from V and 2 bases from J, with 13 bases between. This CDR3 spans 14 amino acids. CDR3 sequence reads: CASSPRDHTYEQYF. The CDR3 DNA follows: TGTGCCAGCAGCCCCCGTGACCATACCTACGAGCAGTACTTC.

This chain links TRBV28 with TRBJ1-5, with 8 bases matching TRBD1. Germline trimming cut 6 bases from V and 2 bases from J; bases unmatched to any gene: 6. CDR3 length: 15 amino acids. From germline, CDR1 is MDHEN and CDR2 SYDVKM. The CDR3 DNA reads as TGTGCCAGCAGATTTTTGACAGGGGGCAATCAGCCCCAGCATTTT. It yields the protein CASRFLTGGNQPQHF.

The V and J genes are TRBV2 and TRBJ2-7; D perhaps matches TRBD2 (5 bases). In germline, CDR1 is SNHLY, CDR2 FYNNEI. Deletions cut 4 bases from V and 7 bases from J, with 11 bases between. The CDR3 runs to 12 residues. In nucleotides, the CDR3 is TGTGCCAGCAGTGTTATGGGAGTAGAGCAGTACTTC. This translates into CASSVMGVEQYF.

As DNA, the CDR3 is TGCAGCGTCCGACCGCTGAACACTGAAGCTTTCTTT. Translation: CSVRPLNTEAFF. The chain has TRBV29-1 and TRBJ1-1; D unclear. Germline V gene lookup returns CDR1 SQVTM and CDR2 ANQGSEA. The V end was cut by 6 bases, the J end by 0 bases, with 8 bases between. CDR3 length: 12 residues.

The chain joins TRBV29-1 to TRBJ2-5, with 9 bases fitting TRBD1. The CDR3 extends over 13 amino acids. The germline V gene has CDR1 SQVTM and CDR2 ANQGSEA. Trimming removed 5 bases from V and 5 bases from J; junction bases left unmatched: 6. The CDR3 nucleotides are TGCAGCGTTAAACAGGGGGCAGGGGAGACCCAGTACTTC. Translated, it gives CSVKQGAGETQYF. The full variable domain, in which reference TRBV29-1 and TRBJ2-5 provide the parts outside the CDR3, is SAVISQKPSRDICQRGTSLTIQCQVDSQVTMMFWYRQQPGQSLTLIATANQGSEATYESGFVIDKFPISRPNLTFSTLTVSNMSPEDSSIYLCSVKQGAGETQYFGPGTRLLVL.

V and J are TRBV7-2 and TRBJ2-1; TRBD2 agrees at 7 bases. The CDR3 runs 13 residues. Germline V lookup: CDR1 SGHTA, CDR2 FQGNSA. The V gene end was trimmed by 5 bases and the J gene end by 10 bases; junction bases not matched to a gene: 8. CDR3 in DNA: TGTGCCAGCAGCGGACTAGGGAGGATCGAGCAGTTCTTC. Protein product: CASSGLGRIEQFF.

The chain couples TRBV5-1 to TRBJ2-5; 8 positions agree with TRBD2. Germline V CDR1 and CDR2: SGHRS, YFSETQ. The CDR3 runs to 15 residues. The V gene end was trimmed by 3 bases and the J gene end by 2 bases; junction bases not matched to a gene: 6. CDR3 bases: TGCGCCAGCAGCTCCGGACTAGCAGCTCAAGAGACCCAGTACTTC. Protein product: CASSSGLAAQETQYF.

The CDR3 here is CASSLDRGSTEAFF. The CDR3 DNA follows: TGTGCCAGCAGTTTGGACAGGGGTAGCACTGAAGCTTTCTTT. The chain has TRBV27 and TRBJ1-1; TRBD1 agrees at 9 bases. CDR3 length: 14 residues. Unmatched junction bases numbered 3, after V lost 3 bases and J lost 4 bases. Looked up from germline, CDR1 is MNHEY and CDR2 is SMNVEV (reference sequence).